This is a list of T cell receptor beta chains from one sample in a study of cytomegalovirus exposure and HLA in healthy donors. Measured with immunoSEQ multiplex PCR; TCRdb has only the in-frame clones, and not every one. The data show 150,000 to 250,000 clones, 70% to 85% seen once. The specimen was PBMCs. The receptor source for this set is a boy aged 2 to 10 in good health and CMV-seronegative. Both conserved end residues are part of each CDR3. The D gene is left open where the match is weak. Some rows have no size entry. The others give once, few or many, or a class for an expanded clone.

j_call clone_size v_call d_call cdr3_length cdr3_nt cdr3_aa
TRBJ1-1 - TRBV7-2 - 15 TGTGCCAGCAGCTTAGCGACAACAGGGCGCACTGAAGCTTTCTTT CASSLATTGRTEAFF
TRBJ1-5 - TRBV11-2 - 13 TGTGCCAGCAGCTTAGTAGGAGGTCAGCCCCAGCATTTT CASSLVGGQPQHF
TRBJ1-4 - TRBV5-1 - 16 TGCGCCAGCAGCTCGGACCCACAGGGCGTGGATGAAAAACTGTTTTTT CASSSDPQGVDEKLFF
TRBJ1-5 - TRBV5-5 - 16 TGTGCCAGCAGCCATTCTCTCAGGGATAGCAATCAGCCCCAGCATTTT CASSHSLRDSNQPQHF
TRBJ1-1 - TRBV4-3 - 15 TGCGCCAGCAGCCAAGATAGTGTCTTAAACACTGAAGCTTTCTTT CASSQDSVLNTEAFF
TRBJ1-1 - TRBV7-3 - 13 TGTGCCAGCAGCTTATCCGGGAACACTGAAGCTTTCTTT CASSLSGNTEAFF
TRBJ2-7 - TRBV6-4 - 10 TGTGCCATCGAGTACTACGAGCAGTACTTC CAIEYYEQYF
TRBJ2-5 - TRBV7-2 - 16 TGTGCCAGCAGCTTAGCGGGGGGGCCCCTACAAGAGACCCAGTACTTC CASSLAGGPLQETQYF
TRBJ1-1 - TRBV7-2 - 13 TGTGCCAGCAGCTTAGCGGGGGGGCGTGAAGCTTTCTTT CASSLAGGREAFF
TRBJ2-1 - TRBV19 - 14 TGTGCCAGTAAGGTCGGGGGGCTCTACAATGAGCAGTTCTTC CASKVGGLYNEQFF
TRBJ2-3 - TRBV9 TRBD2 17 TGTGCCAGCAGCGTACCTACTAGCGGGGGGATTGCAGATACGCAGTATTTT CASSVPTSGGIADTQYF
TRBJ1-1 few TRBV25-1 - 14 TGTGCCAGCAGTGAATCAGGTAGGAGGACTGAAGCTTTCTTT CASSESGRRTEAFF
TRBJ1-5 - TRBV2 - 14 TGTGCCAGCAGGGAGTATGGGAGCAATCAGCCCCAGCATTTT CASREYGSNQPQHF
TRBJ1-2 - TRBV6-5 - 13 TGTGCCAGCAGCCCCGGGTTGACCTATGGCTACACCTTC CASSPGLTYGYTF
TRBJ1-5 - TRBV7-8 TRBD1 19 TGTGCCAGCAGCCGACGGCCCGGGACAGGGATGAATAGCAATCAGCCCCAGCATTTT CASSRRPGTGMNSNQPQHF
TRBJ1-2 - TRBV19 - 13 TGTGCCAGTAGTATATTAAGGGGTAATGGCTACACCTTC CASSILRGNGYTF
TRBJ2-7 - TRBV9 TRBD1 17 TGTGCCAGCAGCGTAGGACCAGGACAGGGGGTTATCGACGAGCAGTACTTC CASSVGPGQGVIDEQYF
TRBJ2-5 - TRBV6-1 - 16 TGTGCCAGCAGTGAAGCGTTCGGCAGGGCTACAGAGACCCAGTACTTC CASSEAFGRATETQYF
TRBJ1-1 - TRBV7-9 TRBD1 13 TGTGCCAGCAGGCAAACAGGGGGCAGTCAAGCTTTCTTT CASRQTGGSQAFF
TRBJ1-1 - TRBV5-5 - 15 TGTGCCAGCAGCTTGGCGCTCGGCGGCCCCACTGAAGCTTTCTTT CASSLALGGPTEAFF
TRBJ1-1 few TRBV18 - 15 TGTGCCAGCTCACCCAGCGAACAGGGGAACACTGAAGCTTTCTTT CASSPSEQGNTEAFF
TRBJ1-5 - TRBV7-9 - 11 TGTGCCAGCAGCCGTGACTGGAACCAGCATTTT CASSRDWNQHF
TRBJ2-7 - TRBV29-1 TRBD1 12 TGCAGCGTTGCAGGGACAGGGGTCGAGCAGTACTTC CSVAGTGVEQYF
TRBJ2-1 - TRBV2 TRBD2 17 TGTGCCAGCAGTGACCCAGGACTAGCGGGGGGTGACAATGAGCAGTTCTTC CASSDPGLAGGDNEQFF
TRBJ2-1 - TRBV27 TRBD2 17 TGTGCCAGCAGTCGCCGACTAGCGGCCGCCATCTACAATGAGCAGTTCTTC CASSRRLAAAIYNEQFF
TRBJ2-2 - TRBV11-3 - 15 TGTGCCAGCAGCCTAGGCCAGGGTCGGACCGGGGAGCTGTTTTTT CASSLGQGRTGELFF
TRBJ1-5 - TRBV5-1 - 15 TGCGCCAGCAGCTTGGGACAGTATAGCAATCAGCCCCAGCATTTT CASSLGQYSNQPQHF